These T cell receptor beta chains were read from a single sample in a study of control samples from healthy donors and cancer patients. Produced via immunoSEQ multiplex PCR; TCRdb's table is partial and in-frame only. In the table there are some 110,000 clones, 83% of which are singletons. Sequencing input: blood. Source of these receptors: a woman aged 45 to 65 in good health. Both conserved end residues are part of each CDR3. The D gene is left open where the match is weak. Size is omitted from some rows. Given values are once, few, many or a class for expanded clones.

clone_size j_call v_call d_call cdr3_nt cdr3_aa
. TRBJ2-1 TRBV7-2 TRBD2 TGTGCCAGCAGCTTTTACACGGGGGGGCGGCGAGGGAATGAGCAGTTCTTC CASSFYTGGRRGNEQFF
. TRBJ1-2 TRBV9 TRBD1 TGTGCCAGCAGCGTAGTGTTACAGGGGCATGGCTACACCTTC CASSVVLQGHGYTF
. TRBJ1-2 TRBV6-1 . TGTGCCAGCAGTGAAGGTGCGAACTATGGCTACACCTTC CASSEGANYGYTF
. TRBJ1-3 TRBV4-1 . TGCGCCAGCAGCCAACTTTCTTCCTCTGGAAACACCATATATTTT CASSQLSSSGNTIYF
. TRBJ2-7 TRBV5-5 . TGTGCCAGCAGCTTGGACAGGGTAAGGAACGAGCAGTACTTC CASSLDRVRNEQYF
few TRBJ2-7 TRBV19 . TGTGCCAGTAGTAGGAGGCAGAGCTCCTACGAGCAGTACTTC CASSRRQSSYEQYF
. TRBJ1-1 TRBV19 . TGTGCCAGTAGTATTTACAGGGAGAGCCCTGAAGCTTTCTTT CASSIYRESPEAFF
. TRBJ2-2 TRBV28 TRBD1 TGTGCCAGCATCCCAGGGGGCTCCGGGGAGCTGTTTTTT CASIPGGSGELFF
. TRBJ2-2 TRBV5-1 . TGCGCCAGCAGCGTGAGGGGAGACGACACCGGGGAGCTGTTTTTT CASSVRGDDTGELFF
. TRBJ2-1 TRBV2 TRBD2 TGTGCCAGCAGAAAACTAGCGGGGGGTCTCTCCTACAATGAGCAGTTCTTC CASRKLAGGLSYNEQFF
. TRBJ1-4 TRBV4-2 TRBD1 TGTGCCAGCAGCCAGGTTGAGACAGGGGCTAATGAAAAACTGTTTTTT CASSQVETGANEKLFF
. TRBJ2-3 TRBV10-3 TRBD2 TGTGCCATCGGGACTAGCGGGAGCACAGATACGCAGTATTTT CAIGTSGSTDTQYF
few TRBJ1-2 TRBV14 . TGTGCCAGCAGCCCTAAGAGACAGGTTGGATATGGCTACACCTTC CASSPKRQVGYGYTF
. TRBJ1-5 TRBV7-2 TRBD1 TGTGCCAGCAGCGGGGACAGGGCGCAGCCCCAGCATTTT CASSGDRAQPQHF
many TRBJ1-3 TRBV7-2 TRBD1 TGTGCCAGCAGCACCGGACAGGGGACTGGAAACACCATATATTTT CASSTGQGTGNTIYF
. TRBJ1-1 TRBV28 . TGTGCCAGCAGTTTAGGGGCAGGGGTGAACACTGAAGCTTTCTTT CASSLGAGVNTEAFF
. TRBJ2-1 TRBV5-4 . TGTGCCAGCAGCAATACAGGGTTCAATGAGCAGTTCTTC CASSNTGFNEQFF
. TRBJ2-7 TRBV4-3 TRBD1 TGCGCCAGCAGCCAAGATTATGAGACAGGGGTTTACGAGCAGTACTTC CASSQDYETGVYEQYF
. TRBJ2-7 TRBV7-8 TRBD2 TGTGCCAGCCTAATAGGGACTAGCGGGAGAATCTACGAGCAGTACTTC CASLIGTSGRIYEQYF
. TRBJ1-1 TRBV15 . TGTGCCACCAGCAGAGATCCGAACACTGAAGCTTTCTTT CATSRDPNTEAFF
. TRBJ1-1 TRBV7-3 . TGTGCCAGCAGCTTAAGGAAGATGAACACTGAAGCTTTCTTT CASSLRKMNTEAFF
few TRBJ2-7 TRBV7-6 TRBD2 TGTGCCAGCAGCTTATTGGAGGGAGCGGGGGAGCAGTACTTC CASSLLEGAGEQYF
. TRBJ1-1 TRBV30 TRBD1 TGTGCCTGGGGTGTTCTCGGGACAGGGGGATCGAACACTGAAGCTTTCTTT CAWGVLGTGGSNTEAFF
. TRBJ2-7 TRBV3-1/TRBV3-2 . TGTGCCAGCAGTCAGGGTTCCCTTAGCTCCTACGAGCAGTACTTC CASSQGSLSSYEQYF
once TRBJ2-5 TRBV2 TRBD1 TGTGCCAGCAGTCCTCGGACAGGGAACCAAGAGACCCAGTACTTC CASSPRTGNQETQYF
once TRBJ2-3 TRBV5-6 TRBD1 TGTGCCAGCAGCTTCGGGACAGGCAACACAGATACGCAGTATTTT CASSFGTGNTDTQYF
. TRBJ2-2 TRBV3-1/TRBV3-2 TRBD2 TGTGCCAGCAGCCAACCCAATATGGGGGAGGGCCTTAGGGAGCTGTTTTTT CASSQPNMGEGLRELFF
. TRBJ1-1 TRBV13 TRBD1 TGTGCCAGCAGCCAGGGGGTTCTGAACACTGAAGCTTTCTTT CASSQGVLNTEAFF
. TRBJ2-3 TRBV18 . TGTGCCAGCTCTCCCGGGTCCAAACGCAGCACAGATACGCAGTATTTT CASSPGSKRSTDTQYF
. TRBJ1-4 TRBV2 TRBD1 TGTGCCAGCAGAAGCCCGGGACAGGTTTTCGAGGGCGGGGAAAAACTGTTTTTT CASRSPGQVFEGGEKLFF
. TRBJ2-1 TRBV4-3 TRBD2 TGCGCCAGCAGCCAAGTGACTAGCGGGGGGGACAATGAGCAGTTCTTC CASSQVTSGGDNEQFF
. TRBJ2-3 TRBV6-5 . TGTGCCAGCAGTTCACCGGGCTCCAAGTGGGATACGCAGTATTTT CASSSPGSKWDTQYF
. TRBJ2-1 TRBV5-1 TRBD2 TGCGCCAGCAGCCAAGGGGGACTAGCGGGAGGGCCGGGTAGAAATGAGCAGTTCTTC CASSQGGLAGGPGRNEQFF
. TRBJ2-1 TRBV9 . TGTGCCAGCAGCGTAGGGGGAGGACAGCGGGGGCAGTTCTTC CASSVGGGQRGQFF